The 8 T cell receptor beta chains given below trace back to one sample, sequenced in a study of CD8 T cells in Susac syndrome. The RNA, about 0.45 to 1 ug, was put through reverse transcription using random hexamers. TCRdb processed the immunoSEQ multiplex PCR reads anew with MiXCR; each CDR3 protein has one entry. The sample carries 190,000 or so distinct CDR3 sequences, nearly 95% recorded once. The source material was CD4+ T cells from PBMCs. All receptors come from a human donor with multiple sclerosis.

CDR3 amino acids: CASSYAQGITEQFF. The DNA of the CDR3 is TGCGCCAGCAGTTACGCACAGGGTATCACTGAGCAGTTCTTC. The chain employs TRBV5-1 and TRBJ2-1; a possible D gene is TRBD1 (6 bases). The germline V gene encodes CDR1 SGHRS and CDR2 YFSETQ. This CDR3 has 14 residues. V was trimmed by 5 bases and J by 9 bases, leaving 18 bases between them.

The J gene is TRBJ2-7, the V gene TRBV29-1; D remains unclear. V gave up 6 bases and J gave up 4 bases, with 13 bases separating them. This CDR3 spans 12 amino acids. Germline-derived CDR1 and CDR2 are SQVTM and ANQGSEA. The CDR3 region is CSVVSVGYEQYF. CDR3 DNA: TGCAGCGTAGTGAGTGTTGGGTACGAGCAGTACTTC.

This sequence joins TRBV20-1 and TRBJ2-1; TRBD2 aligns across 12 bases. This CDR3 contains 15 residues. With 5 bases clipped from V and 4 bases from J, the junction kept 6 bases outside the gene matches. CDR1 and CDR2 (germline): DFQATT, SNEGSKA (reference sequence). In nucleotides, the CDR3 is TGCAGTGCTCCAAGACTAGCGGGAGCATACAATGAGCAGTTCTTC. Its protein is CSAPRLAGAYNEQFF.

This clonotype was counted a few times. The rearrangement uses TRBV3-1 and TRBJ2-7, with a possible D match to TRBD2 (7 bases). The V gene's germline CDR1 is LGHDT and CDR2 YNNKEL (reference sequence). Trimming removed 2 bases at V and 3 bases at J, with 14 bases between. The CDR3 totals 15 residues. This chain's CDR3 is CASSQPGGPGYEQYF. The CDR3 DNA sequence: TGTGCCAGCAGCCAACCCGGGGGGCCAGGCTACGAGCAGTACTTC.

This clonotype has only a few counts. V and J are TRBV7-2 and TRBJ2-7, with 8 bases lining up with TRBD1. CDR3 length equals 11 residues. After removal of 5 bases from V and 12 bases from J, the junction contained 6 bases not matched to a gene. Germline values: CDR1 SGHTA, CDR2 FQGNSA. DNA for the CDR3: TGTGCCAGCAGCCCGGGGACAGGTCGGTACTTC. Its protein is CASSPGTGRYF. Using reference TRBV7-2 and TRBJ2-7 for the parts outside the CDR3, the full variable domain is GAGVSQSPSNKVTEKGKDVELRCDPISGHTALYWYRQSLGQGLEFLIYFQGNSAPDKSGLPSDRFSAERTGGSVSTLTIQRTQQEDSAVYLCASSPGTGRYFGPGTRLTVT.

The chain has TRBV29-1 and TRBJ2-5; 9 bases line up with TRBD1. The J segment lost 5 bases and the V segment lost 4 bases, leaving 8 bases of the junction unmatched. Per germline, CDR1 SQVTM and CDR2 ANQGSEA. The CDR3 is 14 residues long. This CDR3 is CSVGPTGGGETQYF. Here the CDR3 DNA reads TGCAGCGTTGGCCCGACAGGGGGAGGCGAGACCCAGTACTTC.

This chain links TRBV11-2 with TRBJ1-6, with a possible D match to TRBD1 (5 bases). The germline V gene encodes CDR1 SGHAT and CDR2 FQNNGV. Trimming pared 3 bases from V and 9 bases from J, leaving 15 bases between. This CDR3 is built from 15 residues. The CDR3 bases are TGTGCCAGCAGCTTTACCAGGGCCGGAGGTTCACCCCTCCACTTT. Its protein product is CASSFTRAGGSPLHF.

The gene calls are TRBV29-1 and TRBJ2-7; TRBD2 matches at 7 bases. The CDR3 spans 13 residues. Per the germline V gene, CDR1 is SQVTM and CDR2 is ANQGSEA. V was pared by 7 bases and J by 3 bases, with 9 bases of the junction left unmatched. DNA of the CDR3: TGCAGCGCTGTGGGGAGGGGTTTCTACGAGCAGTACTTC. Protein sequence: CSAVGRGFYEQYF.